This TCR beta chain emerged from a study of blood T cells in healthy people across ages. Combining a sample-barcoded 5' primer with a J-beta primer mix, a second PCR ran for roughly 6 to 12 cycles. The template-switch adaptor, which had 12 random nucleotides, put a tag on each cDNA molecule. TCRdb processed the 5' RACE reads anew with MiXCR; each CDR3 protein has one entry. This table has just over 1 million distinct CDR3 sequences, less than 50% appearing once. V dropped 3 bases and J dropped 0 bases, with 18 bases sitting between them. Germline values: CDR1 DFQATT, CDR2 SNEGSKA (reference sequence). This CDR3 spans 17 amino acids. This clonotype was seen a few times.

The chain carries TRBV20-1 and TRBJ2-1; D uncertain. The receptor was isolated from a woman in her sixties or seventies in good health. Input material: blood. CDR3 loop: CSASSFPRGSSYNEQFF. CDR3 DNA: TGCAGTGCTAGTAGCTTTCCCCGAGGAAGCTCCTACAATGAGCAGTTCTTC.